This TCR beta chain was captured by sequencing in a study of blood T cell repertoires in COVID-19. Overall study context: Some COVID-19 samples were acute and others convalescent; all came from the United States, Italy and Spain. Sources were T cells, B-cell-depleted T cells, or PBMCs; the material itself was cDNA or gDNA.

The germline V gene encodes CDR1 LNHDA and CDR2 SQIVND (reference sequence). V was clipped by 3 bases and J by 0 bases, with 9 bases between them. This CDR3 is built from 15 residues. In the original processing: The assay estimated nucleated cells by amplifying reference gene primers. Profiled with immunoSEQ multiplex PCR; TCRdb holds only in-frame clones, not every one. V and J calls and clone size are those listed in that table; D and trimming were worked out from the DNA. The table shows 190,000 or so clones, with around 84% occurring only once. The chain links TRBV19 to TRBJ2-1; possibly TRBD1 for D (6 bases). The clonotype was recovered from a man in his forties with active or convalescent COVID-19. Sequenced input: peripheral blood. CDR3 sequence reads: CASSMTGHSYNEQFF. CDR3 in DNA: TGTGCCAGTAGTATGACGGGACACTCCTACAATGAGCAGTTCTTC.